Shown below are 4 T cell receptor beta chains from a single sample sequenced in a study of blood T cell repertoires in COVID-19. The table came from immunoSEQ multiplex PCR; TCRdb's copy has only in-frame clones and leaves some out. Here the sample spans 350,000 or so clones, 90% being singletons. Sequences were obtained from peripheral blood. Source of these receptors: a man aged 18 to 30 with active or convalescent COVID-19.

CDR3 sequence reads: CASSGAATNEKLFF. The CDR3 DNA reads as TGTGCCAGCAGTGGGGCCGCAACTAATGAAAAACTGTTTTTT. The chain is built from TRBV2 and TRBJ1-4; D remains ambiguous. Germline CDR1 is SNHLY and CDR2 is FYNNEI. CDR3 length: 14 residues. V lost 4 bases and J 0 bases, leaving 6 bases between the germline ends.

V and J are TRBV19 and TRBJ2-7; possibly TRBD2 for D (5 bases). V was shortened by 9 bases and J by 2 bases, with 11 bases between the two germline ends. Germline V gene data show CDR1 as LNHDA and CDR2 as SQIVND (reference sequence). This CDR3 comprises 12 residues. CDR3 bases: TGTGCCAGGCTGGACGGGGCCTACGAGCAGTACTTC. Its protein product is CARLDGAYEQYF. Filled out from reference TRBV19 and TRBJ2-7, the complete variable domain reads DGGITQSPKYLFRKEGQNVTLSCEQNLNHDAMYWYRQDPGQGLRLIYYSQIVNDFQKGDIAEGYSVSREKKESFPLTVTSAQKNPTAFYLCARLDGAYEQYFGPGTRLTVT.

Comment on this clone: Different DNA sequences within this sample yield the same CDR3. V gene TRBV27 combines with J gene TRBJ2-2; the match to TRBD2 covers 14 bases. CDR1 is MNHEY and CDR2 is SMNVEV in the germline V gene (reference sequence). The CDR3 totals 16 residues. V lost 6 bases to trimming and J lost 5 bases; unmatched junction nucleotides: 5. CDR3 in DNA: TGTGCCAGCAGCAGACTAGCGGGGGGGAATACCGGGGAGCTGTTTTTT. Translated: CASSRLAGGNTGELFF.

This chain uses TRBV7-9 with TRBJ1-2; unclear D gene. The CDR3 totals 16 residues. Trimming removed 3 bases from V and 5 bases from J, with 19 bases in between. Germline-derived CDR1 and CDR2 are SEHNR and FQNEAQ (reference sequence). CDR3 protein: CASSFGNSPGIYGYTF. The CDR3 DNA follows: TGTGCCAGCAGCTTTGGTAACAGCCCGGGGATATATGGCTACACCTTC.